Shown below are 20 T cell receptor beta chains from a single sample sequenced in a study of Graves' ophthalmopathy and Graves' hyperthyroidism. Using RNA transcripts, the TCR beta CDR3 regions were amplified. The first round was an RT-PCR with HTBI primers, and the second round was a multiplex PCR. TCRdb reanalysed the multiplex PCR reads using MiXCR and keeps one entry per CDR3 protein. This sample has a few hundred thousand distinct CDR3 sequences, with around 17% found just once. Sequencing used peripheral blood. All receptors derive from a woman between 18 and 30 years old with Graves' ophthalmopathy.

Many counts were recorded for this clonotype. J is TRBJ1-6 and V is TRBV27; 7 positions agree with TRBD1. Germline lookup yields CDR1 MNHEY and CDR2 SMNVEV (reference sequence). The CDR3 has 14 amino acids. Unmatched junction bases numbered 6, after V lost 5 bases and J lost 8 bases. The CDR3 loop is CASSPDREHSPLHF. Here the CDR3 DNA reads TGTGCCAGCAGTCCCGACAGGGAACATTCACCCCTCCACTTT.

This clonotype occurred many times. The chain employs TRBV3-1 and TRBJ2-4; D gene unclear. Germline V gene data show CDR1 as LGHDT and CDR2 as YNNKEL (reference sequence). The CDR3 contains 13 residues. Trimming cost V 3 bases and J 0 bases, with 3 bases left between them. CDR3 in DNA: TGTGCCAGCAGCCATCTAGCCAAAAACATTCAGTACTTC. Amino acid sequence: CASSHLAKNIQYF. The full variable domain, with the rest looked up from reference TRBV3-1 and TRBJ2-4, is DTAVSQTPKYLVTQMGNDKSIKCEQNLGHDTMYWYKQDSKKFLKIMFSYNNKELIINETVPNRFSPKSPDKAHLNLHINSLELGDSAVYFCASSHLAKNIQYFGAGTRLSVL.

This clonotype has ten or more counts. The rearrangement uses TRBV28 and TRBJ2-4; D gene uncertain. There are 14 residues in the CDR3. V was clipped by 6 bases and J by 2 bases, with 11 bases between them. Germline-derived CDR1 and CDR2 are MDHEN and SYDVKM. CDR3 nucleotides: TGTGCCAGCAGCCGTGCGAGTTCCAAAAACATTCAGTACTTC. Protein sequence: CASSRASSKNIQYF.

The V call is TRBV27, the J call TRBJ1-2; D is perhaps TRBD1 (5 bases). This CDR3 has 15 residues. V was clipped by 5 bases and J by 4 bases, with 17 bases between them. Germline V gene sequence: CDR1 MNHEY, CDR2 SMNVEV (reference sequence). The CDR3 DNA reads as TGTGCCAGCAGTCCCGGTGGGACCAGAGGCTATGGCTACACCTTC. Translated: CASSPGGTRGYGYTF.

This clonotype came up many times. This rearrangement joins TRBV27 to TRBJ1-2; TRBD1 agrees at 8 bases. This CDR3 contains 14 residues. Unmatched junction bases numbered 7, after V lost 6 bases and J lost 4 bases. Germline V gives CDR1 MNHEY, CDR2 SMNVEV (reference sequence). This CDR3 reads CASRPMDRVYGYTF. The CDR3 nucleotides are TGTGCCAGCAGACCCATGGACAGGGTCTATGGCTACACCTTC.

This clonotype was detected ten times or more. This chain uses TRBV6-5 with TRBJ2-5; maybe TRBD2 (7 bases). The CDR3 loop spans 15 amino acids. Germline CDR1 MNHEY, CDR2 SVGAGI. V gave up 10 bases and J gave up 3 bases, with 21 bases separating them. The CDR3 coding sequence is TGTGCCACCTGGAAGGGGGGGAGGCAAAAAGAGACCCAGTACTTC. It translates to CATWKGGRQKETQYF.

Ten or more counts support this clonotype. The gene calls are TRBV4-1 and TRBJ1-1, with 9 bases fitting TRBD1. J was trimmed by 4 bases and V by 3 bases; bases with no gene match: 9. The CDR3 has 16 residues. Germline V gene sequence: CDR1 MGHRA, CDR2 YSYEKL. As DNA, the CDR3 is TGCGCCAGCAGCCACCGGGACAGGGAGGCGTCCACTGAAGCTTTCTTT. The encoded protein is CASSHRDREASTEAFF.

This clonotype was counted only a few times. One base away lies a much larger clone, so this may be a sequencing read error. The rearrangement joins TRBV2 to TRBJ2-7; 10 nucleotides line up with TRBD1. V trimming: 7 bases; J trimming: 6 bases; junction bases outside the gene matches: 6. The CDR3 consists of 13 residues. From germline, CDR1 is SNHLY and CDR2 FYNNEI. CDR3 sequence (DNA): TGTGCCAGCATTCTCGGGACAGGGGTCGAGCAGTACTTC. Translating gives CASILGTGVEQYF.

The chain employs TRBV6-5 and TRBJ1-2, with 8 bases aligning to TRBD1. V dropped 6 bases and J dropped 3; count of bases not matched to a gene: 12. Germline V CDR1 and CDR2: MNHEY, SVGAGI. This CDR3 has 16 residues. The CDR3 nucleotides read TGTGCCAGCAGATACCCCGGGGCAGGGGGCGACTATGGCTACACCTTC. It is translated as CASRYPGAGGDYGYTF.

Ten or more counts support this clonotype. The genes are TRBV11-2 and TRBJ2-5; TRBD2 matches at 14 bases. V shed 5 bases and J 4 bases; nucleotides not matched to a gene: 12. The CDR3 contains 18 residues. CDR1 and CDR2 (germline): SGHAT, FQNNGV. The CDR3 DNA is TGTGCCAGCAGCCAACACTTTACGGGACTAGCGGGAGCAGAGACCCAGTACTTC. Amino acid sequence: CASSQHFTGLAGAETQYF. The whole variable domain, filled in from reference TRBV11-2 and TRBJ2-5, reads EAGVAQSPRYKIIEKRQSVAFWCNPISGHATLYWYQQILGQGPKLLIQFQNNGVVDDSQLPKDRFSAERLKGVDSTLKIQPAKLEDSAVYLCASSQHFTGLAGAETQYFGPGTRLLVL.

This clonotype has a single count. V gene TRBV11-2 combines with J gene TRBJ2-5, with a tentative D call TRBD2 (6 bases). The CDR3 consists of 15 residues. Germline values: CDR1 SGHAT, CDR2 FQNNGV. Between the trimmed V and J ends, which lost 3 bases and 5 bases, there was a span of 16 bases. CDR3 in amino acids: CASSFGGVRVETQYF. The CDR3 DNA sequence: TGTGCCAGCAGCTTCGGGGGAGTGAGGGTGGAGACCCAGTACTTC.

This CDR3 is CASTWTGGMNTEAFF. CDR3 nucleotide sequence: TGTGCCAGCACCTGGACAGGGGGCATGAACACTGAAGCTTTCTTT. The genes are TRBV12-3 or TRBV12-4 and TRBJ1-1; 11 nucleotides agree with TRBD1. V lost 7 bases, J lost 0 bases, and 4 bases stayed unmatched. This CDR3 spans 15 amino acids.

This clonotype was observed at least ten times. V usage is TRBV3-1 and J usage is TRBJ1-2, with D possibly TRBD1 on 5 matching bases. CDR1 is LGHDT and CDR2 is YNNKEL in the germline V gene (reference sequence). This CDR3 has 14 residues. The ends were cut back, 6 bases at V and 0 bases at J, with 11 bases in the middle. The CDR3 bases are TGTGCCAGCAGATGGGGGGTTCCTAACTATGGCTACACCTTC. Protein sequence: CASRWGVPNYGYTF. The full variable domain, rest sourced from reference TRBV3-1 and TRBJ1-2, is DTAVSQTPKYLVTQMGNDKSIKCEQNLGHDTMYWYKQDSKKFLKIMFSYNNKELIINETVPNRFSPKSPDKAHLNLHINSLELGDSAVYFCASRWGVPNYGYTFGSGTRLTVV.

The sample holds many counts of this clonotype. The V gene is TRBV28, the J gene TRBJ1-5; 7 bases agree with TRBD1. The trim removed 5 bases at V and 7 bases at J, leaving 17 bases unmatched. The CDR3 consists of 17 residues. The V gene's germline CDR1 is MDHEN and CDR2 SYDVKM. The CDR3 nucleotides are TGTGCCAGCAGTACCGGGACAGTGCATATAGGGGACCAGCCCCAGCATTTT. Translating it yields CASSTGTVHIGDQPQHF.

This clonotype was picked up many times. The chain combines TRBV12-3 or TRBV12-4 with TRBJ1-3; weak D call: TRBD1 (5 bases). CDR3 size: 14 residues. V was trimmed by 8 bases and J by 6 bases, leaving 17 bases between them. In DNA form, the CDR3 reads TGTGCCAGCGAACCAGAGGTCAGGGTAAACACCATATATTTT. It is translated as CASEPEVRVNTIYF.

This clonotype was counted only a few times. The chain uses TRBV16 and TRBJ1-1; D may be TRBD1 (5 bases). CDR3 size: 15 residues. V was clipped by 4 bases and J by 2 bases, with 14 bases between them. Germline CDR1 KGHSY, CDR2 FQNENV. CDR3 residues: CASSPRRGGNTEAFF. In DNA form, the CDR3 reads TGTGCCAGCAGCCCCCGGCGGGGGGGAAACACTGAAGCTTTCTTT.

This clonotype was detected only a few times. The chain couples TRBV28 to TRBJ1-1, with D possibly being TRBD1 (6 bases). This CDR3 has 14 amino acids. The V gene lost 3 bases and the J gene lost 5 bases, with 13 bases spanning the gap. Germline V gene data show CDR1 as MDHEN and CDR2 as SYDVKM. The CDR3 DNA is TGTGCCAGCAGTTTTAACAGGGTCGATACTGAAGCTTTCTTT. Translation: CASSFNRVDTEAFF.

This clonotype appeared many times. CDR3 protein: CASSYGRFEAFF. The CDR3 nucleotides are TGTGCCAGCAGTTACGGACGGTTTGAAGCTTTCTTT. The chain joins TRBV6-2 or TRBV6-3 to TRBJ1-1; D not certain. Germline V gene sequence: CDR1 MNHEY, CDR2 SVGEGT. The CDR3 runs to 12 residues. The V gene lost 2 bases and the J gene lost 7 bases, with 8 bases spanning the gap.

This rearrangement joins TRBV6-2 or TRBV6-3 to TRBJ1-5; D remains ambiguous. Germline assignment: CDR1 MNHEY and CDR2 SVGEGT. CDR3 length: 16 amino acids. V lost 6 bases, J lost 4 bases, and 19 bases lay in between. CDR3 amino acids: CASSQLQSGSNQPQHF. CDR3 sequence (DNA): TGTGCCAGCAGCCAACTACAGAGCGGATCTAATCAGCCCCAGCATTTT.

In this sample, this clonotype turned up many times. The chain employs TRBV25-1 and TRBJ1-3; D uncertain. Germline CDR1 and CDR2: MGHDK and SYGVNS. This CDR3 is 15 amino acids long. The ends were cut back, 2 bases at V and 2 bases at J, with 10 bases in the middle. In DNA, the CDR3 is TGTGCCAGCAGTGAACGGAGCACGGCTGGAAACACCATATATTTT. Protein: CASSERSTAGNTIYF.